The subject of this entry is one T cell receptor beta chain. This clone turned up a few times. No antigen is known for it. Base qualities are not at hand, and no much larger clone is one base apart. This entry is derived from a study of blood T cell repertoires in COVID-19 (dated by TCRdb to 2018 to 2020). In terms of the full investigation: The collaborator samples originated in the United States, Italy and Spain and spanned the acute and convalescent phases of COVID-19. Samples came from the ongoing ImmuneRACE study (first 160 participants) plus 1,254 subjects from 6 global collaborators. The prospective study material was composed of cDNA or gDNA derived from T cells, B-cell-depleted T cells, or PBMCs. A freely available public database, intended as a resource for researchers studying the immune response to SARS-CoV-2, is where the repertoires were released. Subjects who had been exposed to COVID-19, were actively infected with it, or had recovered from it provided the deeply sampled blood TCRbeta repertoires that made up the dataset. Sample metadata almost always included a de-identified subject ID, COVID-19 status, age in years and sex. Where available, HLA class I and class II types were obtained from metadata supplied by the sample provider rather than from assay-based typing. The paper's findings and limits, for the study overall: How much clinical and demographic metadata was included differed by source and by participant, and the metadata was provided uncurated.

Collaborating institutions collected whole blood in K2EDTA tubes following their own protocols. For TCRbeta analysis, collaborators shipped samples as frozen whole blood, isolated PBMCs, or DNA extracted from either of those sample types. TCRbeta CDR3 regions were amplified from genomic DNA using the immunoSEQ Assay, a bias-controlled multiplex PCR. Regarding the original processing steps: The number of nucleated cells in each sample was estimated by amplification of reference gene primers within the assay. To quantify the absolute abundance of each unique TCRbeta CDR3 rearrangement, sequence reads were collapsed and filtered. For each sample, productive Simpson clonality was calculated as the square root of Simpson's diversity index across productive rearrangements. This is the immuneACCESS table as TCRdb keeps it, with only in-frame sequences that have V and J called. A part of the clones is gone; compared with another copy, unresolved V genes explain less than half, and the rest is unexplained. V and J calls and clone size follow that table, whereas D and trimming were derived from the DNA. In this sample the table shows some 150,000 clones, 81% of which occur a single time. Roughly 8% of the sample lies in the top ten.

Input material: peripheral blood. This receptor was obtained from a human donor with acute or convalescent COVID-19. The donor label of this sample is uncertain.

The CDR3 corresponds to CASSEPDSPLHF. The nucleotides read TGTGCCAGCTCCGAGCCCGATTCACCCCTCCACTTT. The rearrangement joined TRBV2 to TRBJ1-6, with no confident D gene call. V is pared back by 8 bases and J by 8 bases, with 10 bases lying between the germline termini. CDR1 and CDR2 (SNHLY, FYNNEI) derive from the germline V gene. The CDR3 has 12 amino acids, counting the end cysteine and phenylalanine. Kept here is only the CDR3 DNA, which spans 36 bases and is read in frame from base 1.